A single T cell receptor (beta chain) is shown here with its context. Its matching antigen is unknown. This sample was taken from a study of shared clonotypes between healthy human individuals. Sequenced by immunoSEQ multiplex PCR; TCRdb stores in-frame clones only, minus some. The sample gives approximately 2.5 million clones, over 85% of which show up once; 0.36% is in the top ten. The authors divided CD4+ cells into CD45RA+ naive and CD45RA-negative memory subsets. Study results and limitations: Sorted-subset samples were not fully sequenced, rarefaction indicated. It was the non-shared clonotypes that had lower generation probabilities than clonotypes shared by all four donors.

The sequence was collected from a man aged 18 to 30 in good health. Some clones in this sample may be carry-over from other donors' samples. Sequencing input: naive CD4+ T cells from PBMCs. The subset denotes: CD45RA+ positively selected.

CDR3 sequence: CASRSQGLVHTIYF. For the CDR3, the DNA is TGTGCCAGCAGATCACAGGGTCTCGTACACACCATATATTTT. The J gene is TRBJ1-3, the V gene TRBV27; a weak D match, TRBD1 (6 bases). The CDR3 extends over 14 amino acids. CDR1 and CDR2 (germline): MNHEY, SMNVEV (reference sequence). The V end lost 6 bases, the J end lost 8 bases, and 17 bases lay between the germline ends.